This entry concerns a single T cell receptor beta chain. Per the original methods: By means of reference gene primer amplification, nucleated cell counts were estimated. TCRdb's table, derived via immunoSEQ multiplex PCR, lists solely in-frame clones and lacks some. V, J and clone size derive from that table, while D and trimming were established from the DNA sequence. The table records more than 90,000 clones, approximately 89% of them present only once. This record comes from a study of blood T cell repertoires in COVID-19. Study information: COVID-19 samples collected from the United States, Italy and Spain covered acute and convalescent phases. T cells, B-cell-depleted T cells, or PBMCs supplied cDNA or gDNA.

V lost 2 bases to trimming and J lost 4 bases; unmatched junction nucleotides: 10. Looked up from germline, CDR1 is SGHNT and CDR2 is YENEEA. The CDR3 has 17 residues. The V call is TRBV11-3, the J call TRBJ2-3; 9 nucleotides line up with TRBD2. This clonotype originated in a woman under 40 with acute or convalescent COVID-19. The specimen was peripheral blood. Here the CDR3 reads CASSLTRRGGSADTQYF. Here the CDR3 DNA reads TGTGCCAGCAGCTTAACGCGGCGGGGGGGCTCGGCAGATACGCAGTATTTT.